This T cell receptor beta chain was documented in a study of circulating and synovial CD4+ cells in juvenile arthritis. Regarding the study as a whole: CPL versus bulk CD4 samples: T cell genome counts differed by at least an order of magnitude. These blood cells shared more CDR3 sequences with synovium than bulk blood. These repertoires were less diverse than bulk blood CD4 repertoires.

The germline V gene encodes CDR1 MDHEN and CDR2 SYDVKM. The CDR3 consists of 16 residues. Trimming pared 7 bases from V and 5 bases from J, leaving 23 bases between. On this clone: The antigen is not known.

Data came from immunoSEQ multiplex PCR; TCRdb stores just in-frame clones and leaves some out. The sample holds about 34,000 clones; nearly 97% are singletons and the top ten take approximately 0.18%. Sequencing input: CD4+ T cells from blood. This rearrangement joins TRBV28 to TRBJ2-5; the D gene is possibly TRBD1 (6 bases). This TCR came from a human donor with juvenile idiopathic arthritis. CDR3 coding DNA: TGTGCCAGCAATCCCGGGACACGAAACTACTGGGAGACCCAGTACTTC. The encoded protein is CASNPGTRNYWETQYF.